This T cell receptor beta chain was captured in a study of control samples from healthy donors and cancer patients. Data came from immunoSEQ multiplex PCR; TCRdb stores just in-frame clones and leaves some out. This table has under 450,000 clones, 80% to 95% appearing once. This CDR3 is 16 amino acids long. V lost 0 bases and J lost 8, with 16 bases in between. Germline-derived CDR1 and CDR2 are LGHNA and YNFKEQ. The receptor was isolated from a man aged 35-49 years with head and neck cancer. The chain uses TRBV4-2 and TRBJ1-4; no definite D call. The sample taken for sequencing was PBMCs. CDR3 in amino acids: CASSQDRRAGEEKLFF. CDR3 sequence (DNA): TGTGCCAGCAGCCAAGATCGGAGGGCTGGGGAGGAAAAACTGTTTTTT.